Shown below are 24 T cell receptor beta chains from a single sample sequenced in a study of post-analysis software for immune sequencing data. Study outcomes and limitations: With TRBV5-6, TRBV5-1 and TRBV20-1 included, several TRBV segments were more frequent in patients than in controls.

Antigen specificity for these receptors is unknown. Unique-molecular-identifier-tagged TCR beta cDNA libraries were used. TCRdb reprocessed the PCR reads with MiXCR, giving one entry per CDR3 protein. Found here are roughly 800,000 distinct CDR3 sequences, more than 45% of them singletons; the top ten hold roughly 5%. Sequenced: blood. These receptor sequences come from a girl aged 10-17 years with multiple sclerosis.

This chain connects TRBV7-3 to TRBJ2-5; D is unclear. The CDR3 has 14 amino acids. Germline V lookup: CDR1 SGHTA, CDR2 FQGTGA. The ends were cut back, 0 bases at V and 2 bases at J, with 7 bases in the middle. The CDR3: CASSLTPAQETQYF. CDR3 sequence (DNA): TGTGCCAGCAGCTTAACGCCGGCTCAAGAGACCCAGTACTTC.

The chain employs TRBV20-1 and TRBJ2-1; D ambiguous. The V end was cut by 2 bases, the J end by 0 bases, with 8 bases between. Germline V CDR1 and CDR2: DFQATT, SNEGSKA (reference sequence). The CDR3 length is 14 residues. Written as DNA, the CDR3 is TGCAGTGCTAGAAGGCCCCGCTCCTACAATGAGCAGTTCTTC. Translation: CSARRPRSYNEQFF.

The chain uses TRBV28 and TRBJ1-4, with D uncertain. The CDR3 has 15 residues. Between the trimmed V and J ends, which lost 5 bases and 8 bases, there was a span of 18 bases. Germline assignment: CDR1 MDHEN and CDR2 SYDVKM. In DNA, the CDR3 is TGTGCCAGCAGTATCGAGTCTCCGGGTCGCGAAAAACTGTTTTTT. This encodes CASSIESPGREKLFF. Variable domain in full (rest from reference TRBV28 and TRBJ1-4): DVKVTQSSRYLVKRTGEKVFLECVQDMDHENMFWYRQDPGLGLRLIYFSYDVKMKEKGDIPEGYSVSREKKERFSLILESASTNQTSMYLCASSIESPGREKLFFGSGTQLSVL.

This clonotype was recorded once. The J gene is TRBJ2-1, the V gene TRBV5-1; D may be TRBD1 or TRBD2 (5 bases each). Trimming took off 7 bases at V and 0 bases at J, with 17 bases between the two ends. This CDR3 has 16 amino acids. Germline V gene data show CDR1 as SGHRS and CDR2 as YFSETQ. The CDR3 loop is CASHETWGSSYNEQFF. CDR3 nucleotides: TGCGCCAGCCACGAGACGTGGGGGAGCTCCTACAATGAGCAGTTCTTC.

This chain connects TRBV6-6 to TRBJ1-1, with D perhaps matching TRBD1 (6 bases). The CDR3 runs 15 residues. Trimming removed 7 bases from V and 0 bases from J, with 15 bases in between. Germline V CDR1 and CDR2: MNHNY, SVGAGI (reference sequence). CDR3 DNA: TGTGCCAGCACCCTAGGACAGAGTTTGAACACTGAAGCTTTCTTT. This gives the protein CASTLGQSLNTEAFF.

The chain carries TRBV24-1 and TRBJ2-3; no clear D gene. This CDR3 has 14 residues. Trimming stripped 0 bases from V and 6 bases from J, with 9 bases between. From germline, CDR1 is KGHDR and CDR2 SFDVKD. The CDR3 region is CATSDLGSTDTQYF. The CDR3 DNA reads TGTGCCACCAGTGATTTGGGGTCAACGGATACGCAGTATTTT.

The chain carries TRBV6-6 and TRBJ2-1, with unresolved D. Trimming shortened V by 6 bases and J by 3 bases, and 3 bases separated the two germline ends. Germline-derived CDR1 and CDR2 are MNHNY and SVGAGI (reference sequence). This CDR3 has 11 amino acids. The CDR3 region is CASRVYNEQFF. In DNA form, the CDR3 reads TGTGCCAGCAGGGTCTACAATGAGCAGTTCTTC.

This rearrangement joins TRBV6-2 or TRBV6-3 to TRBJ2-1; 8 bases map to TRBD2. This CDR3 contains 15 residues. Germline-derived CDR1 and CDR2 are MNHEY and SVGEGT. Unmatched junction bases numbered 7, after V lost 2 bases and J lost 7 bases. The CDR3 nucleotides read TGTGCCAGCAGTTACCTGGGCCTAGCGGGTAATGAGCAGTTCTTC. This codes for CASSYLGLAGNEQFF.

This clonotype was observed a few times. The V call is TRBV29-1, the J call TRBJ2-5; TRBD2 matches 10 bases. The J call is in doubt because the DNA end fits TRBJ2-7 better. This CDR3 spans 15 amino acids. Looked up from germline, CDR1 is SQVTM and CDR2 is ANQGSEA. CDR3 coding DNA: TGCAGCGTTGTTATGGCTAGCGGGAGTATCCACGAGCAGTACTTC. This translates into CSVVMASGSIHEQYF.

V and J are TRBV29-1 and TRBJ1-5, with D possibly TRBD1 on 5 matching bases. Germline values: CDR1 SQVTM, CDR2 ANQGSEA. There are 16 residues in the CDR3. Trimming stripped 4 bases from V and 5 bases from J, with 21 bases between. The CDR3 is CSVAGGTHPPHQPQHF. Written as DNA, the CDR3 is TGCAGCGTTGCCGGGGGGACCCATCCCCCCCATCAGCCCCAGCATTTT.

This clonotype has just a few counts. For the CDR3, the DNA is TGTGCCAGCAGTTACGAGGGACTCCGCTATGGCTACACCTTC. Its translation: CASSYEGLRYGYTF. V is TRBV6-6 and J is TRBJ1-2, with a weak D call TRBD1 (5 bases). Germline values: CDR1 MNHNY, CDR2 SVGAGI (reference sequence). V gave up 2 bases and J gave up 4 bases, with 11 bases separating them. This CDR3 has 14 residues.

V gene TRBV3-1 combines with J gene TRBJ2-1; 10 nucleotides match TRBD2. CDR1 and CDR2 from the germline V gene are LGHDT and YNNKEL (reference sequence). This CDR3 has 16 amino acids. Trimming removed 0 bases from V and 15 bases from J; junction bases left unmatched: 14. Written as DNA, the CDR3 is TGTGCCAGCAGCCAAGACCGACGGCTAGCGGGAGTTGTACTGTTCTTC. This translates into CASSQDRRLAGVVLFF.

The chain links TRBV2 to TRBJ2-5; possibly TRBD1 for D (6 bases). V lost 10 bases, J lost 1 base, and 10 bases lay in between. Germline CDR1 is SNHLY and CDR2 is FYNNEI. This CDR3 is built from 12 residues. CDR3 in amino acids: CATATGQETQYF. DNA for the CDR3: TGTGCCACCGCGACAGGCCAAGAGACCCAGTACTTC.

J is TRBJ1-2 and V is TRBV29-1; D is perhaps TRBD1 (6 bases). Germline CDR1 is SQVTM and CDR2 is ANQGSEA. The V end lost 7 bases, the J end lost 8 bases, and 20 bases lay between the germline ends. This CDR3 comprises 13 residues. CDR3 sequence reads: CSALGGGGEGYTF. Here the CDR3 DNA reads TGCAGCGCCCTAGGAGGGGGTGGGGAAGGCTACACCTTC.

The V and J genes are TRBV6-2 or TRBV6-3 and TRBJ2-1; the D call may be TRBD1 or TRBD2 (5 bases each). The CDR3 is 11 amino acids. The V end lost 1 base, the J end lost 12 bases, and 7 bases lay between the germline ends. Per the germline V gene, CDR1 is MNHEY and CDR2 is SVGEGT. The CDR3 nucleotides are TGTGCCAGCAGTTACTGGGACCTGCAGTTCTTC. Protein product: CASSYWDLQFF.

The sample holds a few counts of this clonotype. The chain carries TRBV24-1 and TRBJ2-5, with a weak D call TRBD1 (5 bases). Germline V lookup: CDR1 KGHDR, CDR2 SFDVKD. The CDR3 covers 14 residues. The V end was cut by 4 bases, the J end by 1 base, with 9 bases between. DNA for the CDR3: TGTGCCACCAGTGACCAGGGCCTCCAAGAGACCCAGTACTTC. This sequence encodes CATSDQGLQETQYF.

V and J are TRBV15 and TRBJ1-6, with TRBD1 matching over 7 bases. Looked up from germline, CDR1 is LNHNV and CDR2 is YYDKDF (reference sequence). This CDR3 spans 17 amino acids. Trimming cost V 3 bases and J 4 bases; bases outside gene matches: 9. CDR3: CATSRQTGSGYNSPLHF. CDR3 nucleotides: TGTGCCACCAGCAGGCAGACAGGGTCCGGTTATAATTCACCCCTCCACTTT.

Written as DNA, the CDR3 is TGTGCCAGCAGCCGGACAGGGAGAGTCTACGGGCAGTACTTC. Residues: CASSRTGRVYGQYF. The chain links TRBV12-3 or TRBV12-4 to TRBJ2-4; 8 bases line up with TRBD1. The trim removed 6 bases at V and 13 bases at J, leaving 14 bases unmatched. The CDR3 runs to 14 residues.

The CDR3 coding sequence is TGTGCCAGCAGCTTCGACGGTGGCTCCTACAATGAGCAGTACTTC. Amino acids: CASSFDGGSYNEQYF. The genes are TRBV7-2 and TRBJ2-1; unclear D gene. The assigned J gene may be wrong: the sequence end matches TRBJ2-7 better. From germline, CDR1 is SGHTA and CDR2 FQGNSA. The CDR3 runs to 15 residues.

In regard to this clonotype: A much larger clone lies one base from this, so it may be a read error. This sequence joins TRBV2 and TRBJ2-3; 7 bases are a match to TRBD2. The CDR3 loop spans 15 amino acids. From germline, CDR1 is SNHLY and CDR2 FYNNEI. With V trimmed by 6 bases and J by 6 bases, 12 bases remained unmatched. CDR3 coding DNA: TGTGCCAGCAGGGGGAGGGCGGGAGTAGGGGATACGCAGTATTTT. Translating gives CASRGRAGVGDTQYF.

The chain has TRBV12-3 or TRBV12-4 and TRBJ1-2; D not certain. The CDR3 is made up of 10 amino acids. With 9 bases removed from V and 6 bases from J, the gap between germline ends came to 8 bases. The CDR3 DNA follows: TGTGCCAGTGGCGAGGATGGCTACACCTTC. Residues: CASGEDGYTF.

This clonotype was detected only a few times. The chain employs TRBV29-1 and TRBJ2-1; possibly TRBD1 for D (6 bases). CDR1 is SQVTM, CDR2 ANQGSEA, per germline. CDR3 length: 13 residues. V lost 7 bases to trimming and J lost 4 bases, with 14 bases between them. CDR3 coding DNA: TGCAGCGGCTCGTGGGACACTTACAATGAGCAGTTCTTC. Encoded protein: CSGSWDTYNEQFF.

The chain employs TRBV7-9 and TRBJ2-1, with TRBD2 matching over 12 bases. Trimming cost V 5 bases and J 0 bases; bases outside gene matches: 14. Per the germline V gene, CDR1 is SEHNR and CDR2 is FQNEAQ (reference sequence). The CDR3 is 20 amino acids. DNA of the CDR3: TGTGCCAGCAGCCCAGGCCGACTAGCGGGAGCCCTAAGCTCCTACAATGAGCAGTTCTTC. Translating it yields CASSPGRLAGALSSYNEQFF.

This clonotype is a singleton in its sample. Its ends do not fully match the called genes, so a read error is possible. The genes are TRBV6-6 and TRBJ1-6; TRBD1 is a possible D gene (6 bases). Germline V gene sequence: CDR1 MNHNY, CDR2 SVGAGI (reference sequence). The CDR3 is 14 residues long. CDR3 protein: CASSLQGPGSPPHF. The CDR3 nucleotides read TGTGCCAGCAGTTTACAGGGCCCCGGTTCACCCCCCCACTTT.